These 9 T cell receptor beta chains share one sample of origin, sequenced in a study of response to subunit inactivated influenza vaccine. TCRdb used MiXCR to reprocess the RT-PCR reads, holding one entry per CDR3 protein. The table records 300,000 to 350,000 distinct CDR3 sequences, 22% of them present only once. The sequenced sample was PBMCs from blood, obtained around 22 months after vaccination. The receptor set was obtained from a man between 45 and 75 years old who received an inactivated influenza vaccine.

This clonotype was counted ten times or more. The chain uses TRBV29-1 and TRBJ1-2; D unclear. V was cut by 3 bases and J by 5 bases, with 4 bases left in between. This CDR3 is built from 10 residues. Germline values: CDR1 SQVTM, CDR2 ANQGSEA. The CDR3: CSVEGYGYTF. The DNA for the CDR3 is TGCAGCGTTGAGGGTTATGGCTACACCTTC.

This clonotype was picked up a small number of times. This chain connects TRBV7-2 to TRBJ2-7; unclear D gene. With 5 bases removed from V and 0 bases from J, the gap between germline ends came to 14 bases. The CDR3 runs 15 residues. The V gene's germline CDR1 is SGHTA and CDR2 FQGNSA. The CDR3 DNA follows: TGTGCCAGCAGCCTATTGGGTGGAAGCTCCTACGAGCAGTACTTC. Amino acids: CASSLLGGSSYEQYF.

The CDR3 protein is CSALSGLAGGYNEQFF. The CDR3 nucleotides read TGCAGTGCTCTCTCGGGACTAGCGGGAGGGTACAATGAGCAGTTCTTC. The chain uses TRBV20-1 and TRBJ2-1; 16 nucleotides agree with TRBD2. The germline CDR1 and CDR2 sequences are DFQATT and SNEGSKA (reference sequence). Unmatched junction bases numbered 5, after V lost 5 bases and J lost 4 bases. The CDR3 runs 16 residues.

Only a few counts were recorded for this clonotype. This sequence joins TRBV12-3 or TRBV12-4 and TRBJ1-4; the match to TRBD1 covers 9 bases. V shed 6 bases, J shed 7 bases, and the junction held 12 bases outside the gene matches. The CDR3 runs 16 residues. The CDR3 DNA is TGTGCCAGCAGCCTTACGGACAGGGGCTCGCCTGAAAAACTGTTTTTT. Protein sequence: CASSLTDRGSPEKLFF.

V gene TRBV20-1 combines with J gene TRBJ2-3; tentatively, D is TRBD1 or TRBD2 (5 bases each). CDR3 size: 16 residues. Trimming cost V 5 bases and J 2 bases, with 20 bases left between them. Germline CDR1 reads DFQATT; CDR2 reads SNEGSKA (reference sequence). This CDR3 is CSAWDPRPTFTDTQYF. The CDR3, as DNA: TGCAGTGCTTGGGACCCGCGACCCACCTTCACAGATACGCAGTATTTT.

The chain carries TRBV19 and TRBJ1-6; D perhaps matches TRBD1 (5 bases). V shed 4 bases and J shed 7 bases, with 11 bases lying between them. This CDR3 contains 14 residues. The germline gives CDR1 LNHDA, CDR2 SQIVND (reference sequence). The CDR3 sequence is CASSTAGPNSPLHF. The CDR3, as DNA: TGTGCCAGTAGTACCGCAGGGCCAAATTCACCCCTCCACTTT.

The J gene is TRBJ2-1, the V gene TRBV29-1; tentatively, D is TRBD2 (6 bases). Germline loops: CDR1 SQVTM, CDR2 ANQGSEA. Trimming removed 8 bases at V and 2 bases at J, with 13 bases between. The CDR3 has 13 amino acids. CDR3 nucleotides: TGCAGCAAGATCGCGGGAACCTACAATGAGCAGTTCTTC. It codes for CSKIAGTYNEQFF.

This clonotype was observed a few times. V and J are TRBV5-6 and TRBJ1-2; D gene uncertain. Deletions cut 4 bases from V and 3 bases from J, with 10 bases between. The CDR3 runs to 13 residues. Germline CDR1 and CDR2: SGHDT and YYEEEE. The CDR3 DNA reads TGTGCCAGCAGCGTTACGTTTGACTATGGCTACACCTTC. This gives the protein CASSVTFDYGYTF. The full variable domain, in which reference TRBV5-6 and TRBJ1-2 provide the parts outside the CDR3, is DAGVTQSPTHLIKTRGQQVTLRCSPKSGHDTVSWYQQALGQGPQFIFQYYEEEERQRGNFPDRFSGHQFPNYSSELNVNALLLGDSALYLCASSVTFDYGYTFGSGTRLTVV.

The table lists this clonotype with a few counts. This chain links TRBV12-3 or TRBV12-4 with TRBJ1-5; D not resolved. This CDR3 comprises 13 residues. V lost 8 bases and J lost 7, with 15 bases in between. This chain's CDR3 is CASVPAGGQPQHF. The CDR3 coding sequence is TGTGCCAGCGTGCCCGCGGGTGGGCAGCCCCAGCATTTT.